This TCR beta chain was obtained from a study of technical replicates of blood from a few donors. CDR3 length: 17 residues. The trim removed 4 bases at V and 0 bases at J, leaving 9 bases unmatched. Germline CDR1 MNHNS, CDR2 SASEGT. The method was immunoSEQ multiplex PCR; TCRdb's version includes in-frame clones alone and lacks a portion of them. The table lists around 80,000 clones, about 95% of them singletons. The rearrangement links TRBV6-1 to TRBJ1-3, with 7 bases aligning to TRBD1. Sequences were obtained from T cells isolated from PBMCs. This TCR derives from a human donor in good health. CDR3 coding DNA: TGTGCCAGCAGTGGATTTGGGACAGTAGTCTCTGGAAACACCATATATTTT. Residues: CASSGFGTVVSGNTIYF.